This T cell receptor beta chain was retrieved from a study of radiotherapy plus CTLA-4 blockade in lung cancer. Study as a whole: Objective responses were recorded in 15% to 20% of patients, with disease control recorded in 25% to 35%.

Worth noting for this clone: No antigen is known for it.

This CDR3 contains 15 residues. Germline-derived CDR1 and CDR2 are SGHTS and YDEGEE. Trimming left V 4 bases short and J 3 bases short, with 14 bases between. Enrolled patients, whose metastatic non-small-cell lung cancer was chemo-refractory, received focal radiation plus CTLA-4 blockade with ipilimumab. Notes on the study in general: Blood saw expansion of tumor-derived TCR clones after radiotherapy plus ipilimumab. Interferon-beta and early blood T cell clone dynamics reportedly predicted response best.

Produced via immunoSEQ multiplex PCR; TCRdb's table is partial and in-frame only. The sample lists about 95,000 clones; roughly 80% were seen once. V usage is TRBV5-8 and J usage is TRBJ1-5; D is perhaps TRBD1 (6 bases). The TCR comes from a human donor with non-small cell lung cancer who had stable disease on radiotherapy plus ipilimumab. Sequences were derived from peripheral blood, sampled from a patient treated with radiotherapy plus ipilimumab. The DNA of the CDR3 is TGTGCCAGCAGCGGGGGCCGGGGGAACAATCAGCCCCAGCATTTT. This translates into CASSGGRGNNQPQHF. Using reference TRBV5-8 and TRBJ1-5 for the parts outside the CDR3, the full variable domain is EAGVTQSPTHLIKTRGQQATLRCSPISGHTSVYWYQQALGLGLQFLLWYDEGEERNRGNFPPRFSGRQFPNYSSELNVNALELEDSALYLCASSGGRGNNQPQHFGDGTRLSIL.